This paragraph reports one T cell receptor (beta chain). The antigen is not known. CDR3 size: 13 residues. Trimming removed 4 bases at V and 5 bases at J, with 11 bases between. CDR1 is SGHTA and CDR2 is FQGTGA in the germline V gene. The data belong to a study of cytomegalovirus exposure and HLA in healthy donors. At the level of the study: Findings of an earlier analysis included roughly 110 million unique TCR beta sequences from about 180 million T cells. Study results and limitations: An analysis that came later showed most CMV-associated TCR beta chains appearing HLA-restricted.

PCR primers comprised 60 Vbeta and 13 Jbeta primers. Under the authors' procedure: Later, roughly 80 million unique TCR beta chains were counted in an analysis, and 10 million to 12 million of them were shared. Repertoires were generated with immunoSEQ multiplex PCR, while TCRdb's copy carries only in-frame clones and drops some. That table is the source of V, J and clone size, and D and trimming were worked out from the DNA. Found here are approximately 180,000 clones, 70% to 80% of them singletons; the top ten hold around 1.6%. Specimen: PBMCs. V is TRBV7-3 and J is TRBJ2-5; weak D call: TRBD1 (6 bases). The clonotype originates from a woman aged 50 to 65 in good health and CMV-seronegative. The CDR3 reads CASSWGQRETQYF. The CDR3 nucleotides read TGTGCCAGCAGCTGGGGACAACGGGAGACCCAGTACTTC.